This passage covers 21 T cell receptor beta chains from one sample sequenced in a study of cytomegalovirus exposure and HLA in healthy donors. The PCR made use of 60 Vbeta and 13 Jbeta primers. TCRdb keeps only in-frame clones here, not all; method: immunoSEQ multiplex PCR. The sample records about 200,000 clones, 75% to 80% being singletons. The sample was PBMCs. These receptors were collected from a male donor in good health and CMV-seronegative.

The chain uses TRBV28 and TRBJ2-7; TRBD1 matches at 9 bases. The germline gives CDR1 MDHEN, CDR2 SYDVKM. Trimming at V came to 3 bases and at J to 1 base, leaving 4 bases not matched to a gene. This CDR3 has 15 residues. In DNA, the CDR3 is TGTGCCAGCAGTTTCACAGGGGGCGTTTCCTACGAGCAGTACTTC. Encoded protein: CASSFTGGVSYEQYF.

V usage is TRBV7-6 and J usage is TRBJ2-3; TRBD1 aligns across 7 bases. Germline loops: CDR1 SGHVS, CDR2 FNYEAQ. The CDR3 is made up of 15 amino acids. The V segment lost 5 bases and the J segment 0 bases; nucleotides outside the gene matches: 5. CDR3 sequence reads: CASSTRQGSTDTQYF. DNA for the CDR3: TGTGCCAGCAGCACCCGACAGGGTAGCACAGATACGCAGTATTTT.

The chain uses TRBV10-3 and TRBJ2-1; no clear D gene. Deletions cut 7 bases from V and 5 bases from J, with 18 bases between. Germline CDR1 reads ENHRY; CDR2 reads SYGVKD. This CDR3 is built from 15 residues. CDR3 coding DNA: TGTGCCATCACCCCATCTTCCACAGAGAACAATGAGCAGTTCTTC. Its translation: CAITPSSTENNEQFF.

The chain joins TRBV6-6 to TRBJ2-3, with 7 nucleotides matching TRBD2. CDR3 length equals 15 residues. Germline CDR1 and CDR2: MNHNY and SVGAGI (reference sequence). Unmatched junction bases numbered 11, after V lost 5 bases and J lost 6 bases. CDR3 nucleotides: TGTGCCAGCAGTACCGAAGGCAGCGGGACGGATACGCAGTATTTT. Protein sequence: CASSTEGSGTDTQYF.

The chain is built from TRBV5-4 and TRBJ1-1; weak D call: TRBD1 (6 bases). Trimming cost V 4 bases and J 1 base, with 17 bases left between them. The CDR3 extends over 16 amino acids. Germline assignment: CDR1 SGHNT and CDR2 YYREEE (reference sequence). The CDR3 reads CASSQGLATGNTEAFF. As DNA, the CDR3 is TGTGCCAGCAGCCAAGGTCTTGCGACAGGGAACACTGAAGCTTTCTTT.

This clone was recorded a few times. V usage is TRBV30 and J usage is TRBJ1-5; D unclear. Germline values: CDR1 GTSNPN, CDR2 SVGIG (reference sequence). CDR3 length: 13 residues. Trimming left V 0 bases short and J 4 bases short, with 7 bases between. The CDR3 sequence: CAWSVTENQPQHF. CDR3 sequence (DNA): TGTGCCTGGAGTGTCACGGAGAATCAGCCCCAGCATTTT. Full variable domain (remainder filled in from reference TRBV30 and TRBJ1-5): SQTIHQWPATLVQPVGSPLSLECTVEGTSNPNLYWYRQAAGRGLQLLFYSVGIGQISSEVPQNLSASRPQDRQFILSSKKLLLSDSGFYLCAWSVTENQPQHFGDGTRLSIL.

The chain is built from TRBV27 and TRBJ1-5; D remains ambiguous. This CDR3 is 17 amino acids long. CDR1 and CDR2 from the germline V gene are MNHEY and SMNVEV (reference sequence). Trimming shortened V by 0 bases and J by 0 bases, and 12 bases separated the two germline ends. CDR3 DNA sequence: TGTGCCAGCAGTTTATCGGGTCTAGTGTATAGCAATCAGCCCCAGCATTTT. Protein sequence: CASSLSGLVYSNQPQHF.

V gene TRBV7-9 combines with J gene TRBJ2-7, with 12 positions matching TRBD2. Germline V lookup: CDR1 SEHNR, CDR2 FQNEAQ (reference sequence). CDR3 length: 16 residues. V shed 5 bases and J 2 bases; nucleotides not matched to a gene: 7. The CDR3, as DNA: TGTGCCAGCAGCCCACCAGGACTAGCGGGGACCTACGAGCAGTACTTC. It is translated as CASSPPGLAGTYEQYF.

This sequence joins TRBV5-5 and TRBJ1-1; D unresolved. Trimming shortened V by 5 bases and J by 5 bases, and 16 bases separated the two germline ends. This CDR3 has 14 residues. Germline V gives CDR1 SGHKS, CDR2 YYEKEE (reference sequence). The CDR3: CASRIWSRETEAFF. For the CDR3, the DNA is TGTGCCAGCAGGATATGGTCGAGAGAGACTGAAGCTTTCTTT.

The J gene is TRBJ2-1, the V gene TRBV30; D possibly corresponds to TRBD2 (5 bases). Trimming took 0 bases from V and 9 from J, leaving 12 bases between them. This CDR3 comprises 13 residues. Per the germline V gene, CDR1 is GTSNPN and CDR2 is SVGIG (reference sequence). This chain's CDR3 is CAWSVRGESEQFF. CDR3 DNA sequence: TGTGCCTGGAGTGTACGTGGGGAGAGTGAGCAGTTCTTC. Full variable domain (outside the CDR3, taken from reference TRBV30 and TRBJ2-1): SQTIHQWPATLVQPVGSPLSLECTVEGTSNPNLYWYRQAAGRGLQLLFYSVGIGQISSEVPQNLSASRPQDRQFILSSKKLLLSDSGFYLCAWSVRGESEQFFGPGTRLTVL.

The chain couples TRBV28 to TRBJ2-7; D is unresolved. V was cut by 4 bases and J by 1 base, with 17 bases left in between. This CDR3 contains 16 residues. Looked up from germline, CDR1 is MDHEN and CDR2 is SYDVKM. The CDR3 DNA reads TGTGCCAGCAGTTCCCCCCATAAACTCCCGTCCTACGAGCAGTACTTC. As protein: CASSSPHKLPSYEQYF.

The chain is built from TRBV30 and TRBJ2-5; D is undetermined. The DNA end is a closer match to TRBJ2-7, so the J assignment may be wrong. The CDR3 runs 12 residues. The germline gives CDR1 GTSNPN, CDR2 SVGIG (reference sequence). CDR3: CAWSAPAYEQYF. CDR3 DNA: TGTGCCTGGAGTGCCCCCGCCTACGAGCAGTACTTC.

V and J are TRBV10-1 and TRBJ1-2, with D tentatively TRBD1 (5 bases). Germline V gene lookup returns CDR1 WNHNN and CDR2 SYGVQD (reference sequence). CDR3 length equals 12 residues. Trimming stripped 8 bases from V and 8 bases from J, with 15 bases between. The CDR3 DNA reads TGCGCCAGCGGGGCCCTCAGTGGAGGCTACACCTTC. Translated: CASGALSGGYTF.

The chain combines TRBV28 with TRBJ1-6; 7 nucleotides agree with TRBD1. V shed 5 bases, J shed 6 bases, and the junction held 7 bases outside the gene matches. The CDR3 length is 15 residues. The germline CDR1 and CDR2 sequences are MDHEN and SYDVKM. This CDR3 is CASSLRTGVNSPLHF. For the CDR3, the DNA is TGTGCCAGCAGTCTCCGGACAGGAGTTAATTCACCCCTCCACTTT.

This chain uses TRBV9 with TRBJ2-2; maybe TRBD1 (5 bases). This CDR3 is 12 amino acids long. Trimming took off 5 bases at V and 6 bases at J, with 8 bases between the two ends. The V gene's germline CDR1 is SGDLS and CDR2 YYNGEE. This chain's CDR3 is CASRSGPGELFF. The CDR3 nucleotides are TGTGCCAGCAGATCAGGGCCCGGGGAGCTGTTTTTT. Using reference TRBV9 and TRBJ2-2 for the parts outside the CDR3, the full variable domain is DSGVTQTPKHLITATGQRVTLRCSPRSGDLSVYWYQQSLDQGLQFLIQYYNGEERAKGNILERFSAQQFPDLHSELNLSSLELGDSALYFCASRSGPGELFFGEGSRLTVL.

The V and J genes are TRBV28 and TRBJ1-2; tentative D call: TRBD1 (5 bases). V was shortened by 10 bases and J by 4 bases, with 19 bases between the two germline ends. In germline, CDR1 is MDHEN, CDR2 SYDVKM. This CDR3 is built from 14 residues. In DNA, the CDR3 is TGTGCCACTCGGATTCGGGGGGTTCCCTATGGCTACACCTTC. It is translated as CATRIRGVPYGYTF.

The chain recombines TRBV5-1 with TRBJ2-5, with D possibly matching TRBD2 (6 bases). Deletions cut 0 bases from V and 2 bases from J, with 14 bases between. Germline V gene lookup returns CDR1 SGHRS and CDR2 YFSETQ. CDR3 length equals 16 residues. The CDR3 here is CASSLVLGGSQETQYF. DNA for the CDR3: TGCGCCAGCAGCTTGGTGTTGGGGGGATCACAAGAGACCCAGTACTTC.

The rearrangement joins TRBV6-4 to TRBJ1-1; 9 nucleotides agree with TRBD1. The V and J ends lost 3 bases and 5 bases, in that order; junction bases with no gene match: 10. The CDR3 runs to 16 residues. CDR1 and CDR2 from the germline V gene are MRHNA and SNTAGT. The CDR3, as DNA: TGTGCCAGCAGTGAGACCCTGGGACAGGGAAAAACTGAAGCTTTCTTT. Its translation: CASSETLGQGKTEAFF.

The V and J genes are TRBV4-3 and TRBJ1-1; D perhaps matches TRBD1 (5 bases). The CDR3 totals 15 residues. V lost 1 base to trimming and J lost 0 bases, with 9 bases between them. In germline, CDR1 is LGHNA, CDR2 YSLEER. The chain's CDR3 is CASSQAGLMNTEAFF. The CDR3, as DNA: TGCGCCAGCAGCCAAGCAGGGCTCATGAACACTGAAGCTTTCTTT.

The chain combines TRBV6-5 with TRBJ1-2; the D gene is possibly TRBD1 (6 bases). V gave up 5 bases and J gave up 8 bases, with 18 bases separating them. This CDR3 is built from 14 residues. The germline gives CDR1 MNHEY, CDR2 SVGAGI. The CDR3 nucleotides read TGTGCCAGCAGTCATGACAGGTCCGGGAAGGGCTACACCTTC. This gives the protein CASSHDRSGKGYTF.

The CDR3 sequence is CASSFSEYEQYF. The CDR3 nucleotides are TGTGCCAGCAGTTTTAGCGAGTACGAGCAGTACTTC. The J gene is TRBJ2-7, the V gene TRBV28; a possible D gene is TRBD2 (5 bases). Deletions cut 3 bases from V and 4 bases from J, with 7 bases between. The CDR3 is made up of 12 amino acids. Germline loops: CDR1 MDHEN, CDR2 SYDVKM.